The table lists the clone carrying this T cell receptor (beta chain) with a count of one. Its antigen is undetermined. Germline-derived CDR1 and CDR2 are SGHDT and YYEEEE. CDR3 length: 16 residues. For the second PCR, which ran for roughly 6 to 12 cycles, a sample-barcoded 5' primer and a J-beta primer mix were used. Every cDNA was tagged by a template-switch adaptor with 12 random nucleotides. TCRdb ran MiXCR on the 5' RACE reads and lists one entry per CDR3 protein. The sample consists of roughly 1,500,000 distinct CDR3 sequences, approximately 38% of them appearing once. The sample comes from a study of blood T cells in healthy people across ages. Findings and caveats of the study: Naive T cell percentage strongly correlated with TCR beta diversity. The study regarded diversity estimates from one million T cells as underestimates.

The chain employs TRBV5-6 and TRBJ2-7, with D perhaps TRBD1 or TRBD2 (6 bases each). TRBJ2-5 explains the end of the DNA better; the J call may be wrong. The receptor was isolated from a young woman in good health. Sequencing was carried out using blood. The CDR3 protein is CASSLRWGAVGETQYF. As DNA, the CDR3 is TGTGCCAGCAGCTTGCGCTGGGGGGCCGTGGGAGAGACCCAGTACTTC.